This TCR beta chain appears in the sequencing data of a study of OX40 agonist ivuxolimab in advanced cancers. Across the whole study: Ivuxolimab, an antibody acting as an agonist of OX40 (CD134), was used to treat patients. Intravenous ivuxolimab at 0.01 to 10 mg/kg was given to patients every 2 weeks. Dose-escalation patients had hepatocellular carcinoma, melanoma, renal cell or head and neck cancer. Notes on the study in general: Blood T cells, both CD4+ and CD8+, expanded clonally by week 6 at 0.1 to 3.0 mg/kg.

Repertoires were generated with immunoSEQ multiplex PCR, while TCRdb's copy carries only in-frame clones and drops some. The sample comprises 8,500 to 10,000 clones, 66% of which are singletons, and approximately 46% rests with the top ten. Trimming shortened V by 5 bases and J by 4 bases, and 15 bases separated the two germline ends. Germline CDR1 MNHEY, CDR2 SMNVEV (reference sequence). The CDR3 has 16 amino acids. With regard to this clone: As yet, its antigen is unknown.

The sequencing used CD4+ or CD8+ T cells sorted from blood, collected in a trial of the OX40 agonist ivuxolimab. The rearrangement uses TRBV27 and TRBJ1-6, with D unclear. The sequence was collected from an adult with an advanced solid tumor such as melanoma, head and neck, liver or kidney cancer. The CDR3 bases are TGTGCCAGCAGTCCCATGACCGCCCTATATAATTCACCCCTCCACTTT. Its protein product is CASSPMTALYNSPLHF.